These 19 T cell receptor beta chains were all obtained from the same sample, sequenced in a study of T cells in Graves' hyperthyroidism and ophthalmopathy. RNA transcripts gave rise to amplified TCR beta CDR3 regions. HTBI primers were the set used in a first-round RT-PCR of the TCR CDR3. One entry per CDR3 protein results from TCRdb running MiXCR on the multiplex PCR reads. The profile covers about 740,000 distinct CDR3 sequences, with 11% to 15% appearing a single time and more than 8.5% taken by the ten largest. Material for sequencing was blood. The receptors shown here come from a woman between 18 and 29 years old with Graves' hyperthyroidism.

This clonotype was seen ten or more times. This chain uses TRBV20-1 with TRBJ1-1; tentatively, D is TRBD1 (5 bases). The CDR3 is made up of 11 amino acids. Germline CDR1 reads DFQATT; CDR2 reads SNEGSKA (reference sequence). The ends were cut back, 7 bases at V and 10 bases at J, with 16 bases in the middle. The CDR3 sequence: CSVGAEAGAFF. DNA for the CDR3: TGCAGTGTTGGGGCGGAGGCCGGAGCTTTCTTT.

This clonotype was counted ten times or more. CDR3 residues: CASSFSATDTQYF. CDR3 sequence (DNA): TGTGCCAGCAGTTTTTCGGCCACAGATACGCAGTATTTT. The chain employs TRBV27 and TRBJ2-3; D gene uncertain. Germline V gene lookup returns CDR1 MNHEY and CDR2 SMNVEV (reference sequence). V lost 3 bases and J 2 bases, leaving 6 bases between the germline ends. This CDR3 comprises 13 residues.

The J gene is TRBJ2-2, the V gene TRBV12-3 or TRBV12-4, with 14 bases that match TRBD2. The V and J ends lost 7 bases and 8 bases, in that order; junction bases with no gene match: 9. The CDR3 totals 16 residues. The CDR3 nucleotides read TGTGCCAGCATCTCGGGACTAGCGGGAGTAAGAGGGGAGCTGTTTTTT. This translates into CASISGLAGVRGELFF.

V is TRBV10-2 and J is TRBJ2-3; possible D gene TRBD2, 6 bases. The CDR3 is 14 amino acids. With 0 bases removed from V and 2 bases from J, the gap between germline ends came to 6 bases. Germline CDR1 is WSHSY and CDR2 is SAAADI. The CDR3 DNA reads as TGCGCCAGCAGTGAGTCGGGACTCACAGATACGCAGTATTTT. Translation: CASSESGLTDTQYF.

This clonotype showed up many times. The genes are TRBV2 and TRBJ2-3, with D possibly TRBD2 on 6 matching bases. This CDR3 is built from 16 residues. The germline gives CDR1 SNHLY, CDR2 FYNNEI. V was pared by 4 bases and J by 4 bases, with 18 bases between. The CDR3 sequence: CASSGVSSEFPDTQYF. Written as DNA, the CDR3 is TGTGCCAGCAGTGGGGTGTCTAGCGAGTTCCCAGATACGCAGTATTTT.

The chain combines TRBV20-1 with TRBJ2-2, with 9 bases identical to TRBD1. J gave up 5 bases and V 6 bases, and 10 bases lay outside the gene matches. The germline V gene encodes CDR1 DFQATT and CDR2 SNEGSKA (reference sequence). CDR3 length: 15 amino acids. This chain's CDR3 is CSATRQGVGTGELFF. In nucleotides, the CDR3 is TGCAGTGCGACAAGACAGGGGGTGGGGACCGGGGAGCTGTTTTTT.

Ten or more counts support this clonotype. V usage is TRBV6-5 and J usage is TRBJ1-2; 11 positions match TRBD1. The CDR3 sequence is 16 residues long. V dropped 0 bases and J dropped 7; count of bases not matched to a gene: 7. Germline lookup yields CDR1 MNHEY and CDR2 SVGAGI. Here the CDR3 reads CASSYSRTGGASGYTF. CDR3 sequence (DNA): TGTGCCAGCAGTTACTCCAGGACAGGGGGCGCCTCTGGCTACACCTTC.

The chain links TRBV4-3 to TRBJ2-1; 10 nucleotides match TRBD2. J was trimmed by 10 bases and V by 2 bases; bases with no gene match: 5. The CDR3 consists of 14 residues. The germline gives CDR1 LGHNA, CDR2 YSLEER. CDR3 region: CASSQSGGVWEQFF. CDR3 DNA: TGCGCCAGCAGCCAAAGCGGGGGGGTTTGGGAGCAGTTCTTC.

This clonotype was picked up many times. The chain has TRBV7-3 and TRBJ2-7; D tentatively reads TRBD1 or TRBD2 (5 bases each). Germline assignment: CDR1 SGHTA and CDR2 FQGTGA. The CDR3 has 15 residues. Trimming took 0 bases from V and 3 from J, leaving 12 bases between them. CDR3: CASSLTGDHFYEQYF. CDR3 nucleotides: TGTGCCAGCAGCTTAACGGGGGACCATTTCTACGAGCAGTACTTC.

This clonotype was seen at least ten times. The V call is TRBV12-3 or TRBV12-4, the J call TRBJ2-1, with D maybe TRBD2 (6 bases). The CDR3 runs to 15 residues. Trimming cost V 7 bases and J 1 base, with 14 bases left between them. CDR3 in amino acids: CASTSEGRSYNEQFF. CDR3 DNA: TGTGCCAGCACCAGTGAGGGGAGGTCCTACAATGAGCAGTTCTTC.

This clonotype was observed a few times. The J gene is TRBJ1-4, the V gene TRBV7-9; the match to TRBD1 covers 8 bases. The J segment lost 6 bases and the V segment lost 5 bases, leaving 8 bases of the junction unmatched. The CDR3 consists of 15 residues. The germline gives CDR1 SEHNR, CDR2 FQNEAQ (reference sequence). DNA for the CDR3: TGTGCCAGCAGCCGTGGACAGGGTGGGGATGAAAAACTGTTTTTT. Its protein is CASSRGQGGDEKLFF.

This clonotype occurred a few times. CDR3 DNA: TGTGCCAGTAGTATGGTCGGCGGGACCTACAATGAGCAGTTCTTC. This encodes CASSMVGGTYNEQFF. The chain uses TRBV19 and TRBJ2-1, with a weak D call TRBD2 (6 bases). V was pared by 3 bases and J by 2 bases, with 11 bases between. Germline lookup yields CDR1 LNHDA and CDR2 SQIVND (reference sequence). This CDR3 has 15 amino acids.

The rearrangement joins TRBV4-3 to TRBJ2-1; 9 nucleotides match TRBD1. This CDR3 has 20 amino acids. Per the germline V gene, CDR1 is LGHNA and CDR2 is YSLEER. The junction had 16 bases not matched to a gene; V was cut back by 4 bases and J by 0 bases. CDR3 sequence reads: CASSRKPGQGGGDSYNEQFF. DNA for the CDR3: TGCGCCAGCAGCCGGAAACCGGGACAGGGAGGCGGGGACTCCTACAATGAGCAGTTCTTC.

This clonotype was counted only a few times. The chain links TRBV10-1 to TRBJ1-1, with D possibly being TRBD1 (5 bases). The CDR3 loop spans 17 amino acids. Deletions cut 2 bases from V and 8 bases from J, with 24 bases between. Germline V gene sequence: CDR1 WNHNN, CDR2 SYGVQD (reference sequence). CDR3 in amino acids: CASSEGRPDGGSPEAFF. DNA for the CDR3: TGCGCCAGCAGTGAGGGACGGCCCGATGGGGGGTCCCCCGAAGCTTTCTTT.

This clonotype occurred a few times. V is TRBV6-2 or TRBV6-3 and J is TRBJ2-6; D might be TRBD1 or TRBD2, each matching 5 bases. The CDR3 runs to 15 residues. With 8 bases removed from V and 0 bases from J, the gap between germline ends came to 11 bases. Germline CDR1 is MNHEY and CDR2 is SVGEGT. CDR3 DNA sequence: TGTGCCAGCGGGGACGGAGGCTCTGGGGCCAACGTCCTGACTTTC. Its translation: CASGDGGSGANVLTF.

The chain carries TRBV7-9 and TRBJ1-2; a weak D match, TRBD1 (6 bases). Germline values: CDR1 SEHNR, CDR2 FQNEAQ (reference sequence). V was trimmed by 1 base and J by 7 bases, leaving 10 bases between them. The CDR3 runs 13 residues. For the CDR3, the DNA is TGTGCCAGCAGCTTAGGGGCAGGGGCTGGCTACACCTTC. It yields the protein CASSLGAGAGYTF.

There are many counts of this clonotype. The chain joins TRBV28 to TRBJ2-4; TRBD1 matches at 7 bases. V trimming: 6 bases; J trimming: 0 bases; junction bases outside the gene matches: 14. CDR1 and CDR2 (germline): MDHEN, SYDVKM. This CDR3 has 18 amino acids. CDR3 in amino acids: CASRDRILKNGAKNIQYF. The CDR3 DNA follows: TGTGCCAGCAGGGACAGGATTCTGAAGAATGGAGCCAAAAACATTCAGTACTTC.

The chain employs TRBV13 and TRBJ1-5, with D uncertain. The V end lost 0 bases, the J end lost 2 bases, and 11 bases lay between the germline ends. The CDR3 spans 16 residues. The V gene's germline CDR1 is PRHDT and CDR2 FYEKMQ (reference sequence). CDR3 sequence: CASSLGRSGGNQPQHF. The CDR3, as DNA: TGTGCCAGCAGCTTAGGTCGAAGCGGGGGCAATCAGCCCCAGCATTTT.

The sample holds a few counts of this clonotype. The chain uses TRBV6-2 or TRBV6-3 and TRBJ2-7, with TRBD2 matching 8 bases. Germline V gene data show CDR1 as MNHEY and CDR2 as SVGEGT. The V segment lost 0 bases and the J segment 0 bases; nucleotides outside the gene matches: 4. This CDR3 has 16 amino acids. CDR3 residues: CASSYSRGGSSYEQYF. DNA for the CDR3: TGTGCCAGCAGTTACTCGCGCGGGGGGAGCTCCTACGAGCAGTACTTC.